A selection of T cell receptor beta chains follows, all from one sample in a study of OX40 agonist ivuxolimab in advanced cancers. Measured with immunoSEQ multiplex PCR; TCRdb has only the in-frame clones, and not every one. The sample holds tens of thousands of clones; just over 90% are singletons and the top ten take about 0.35%. The source was CD4+ or CD8+ T cells sorted from blood, collected in a trial of the OX40 agonist ivuxolimab. Source of these receptors: an adult with an advanced solid tumor such as melanoma, head and neck, liver or kidney cancer. CDR3s include the opening cysteine and the closing phenylalanine or tryptophan. D genes are given only for firm matches. A row's size may be missing; if present it is once, few, many or a size class.

V,J,D,size,CDR3,DNA
TRBV6-5,TRBJ1-4,NA,NA,CASRGTKGEKLFF,TGTGCCAGCCGGGGGACCAAGGGAGAAAAACTGTTTTTT
TRBV18,TRBJ1-5,NA,NA,CASSPEGPVKSNQPQHF,TGTGCCAGCTCCCCCGAGGGGCCAGTCAAAAGCAATCAGCCCCAGCATTTT
TRBV4-3,TRBJ1-4,TRBD1,NA,CASSQARDRGNEKLFF,TGCGCCAGCAGCCAAGCACGGGACAGGGGAAATGAAAAACTGTTTTTT
TRBV5-1,TRBJ2-2,NA,few,CASGGRAGSNTGELFF,TGCGCCAGCGGGGGACGGGCGGGGTCGAACACCGGGGAGCTGTTTTTT
TRBV5-1,TRBJ2-5,NA,once,CASSSGIQGGETQYF,TGCGCCAGCAGCTCCGGTATTCAAGGAGGAGAGACCCAGTACTTC
TRBV7-2,TRBJ2-3,TRBD2,NA,CASSLGLAGGRGTQYF,TGTGCCAGCAGCTTAGGACTAGCGGGAGGGAGGGGTACGCAGTATTTT
TRBV7-9,TRBJ2-7,TRBD2,NA,CASSQITRLAGGYEQYF,TGTGCCAGCAGCCAAATAACTAGACTAGCGGGAGGGTACGAGCAGTACTTC
TRBV15,TRBJ1-2,NA,few,CATSRGGTSTGGYTF,TGTGCCACCAGCAGGGGGGGGACTTCAACCGGAGGCTACACCTTC
TRBV2,TRBJ2-7,TRBD1,NA,CASNRDRGTYEQYF,TGTGCCAGCAACCGGGACAGGGGGACCTACGAGCAGTACTTC
TRBV28,TRBJ1-1,NA,NA,CASSLYSENTEAFF,TGTGCCAGCAGCTTATACTCTGAGAACACTGAAGCTTTCTTT
TRBV2,TRBJ1-4,NA,NA,CASSDRSGGANEKLFF,TGTGCCAGCAGTGATAGGTCCGGAGGGGCTAATGAAAAACTGTTTTTT
TRBV5-6,TRBJ1-2,NA,NA,CASSLRGTGLGGYTF,TGTGCCAGCAGCTTGCGGGGGACCGGGCTTGGGGGCTACACCTTC
TRBV11-3,TRBJ2-2,TRBD2,NA,CASSLGLAGGTGELFF,TGTGCCAGCAGCTTGGGTCTAGCGGGAGGCACCGGGGAGCTGTTTTTT
TRBV7-2,TRBJ1-5,NA,NA,CASSPSVAQPQHF,TGTGCCAGCAGCCCTAGTGTGGCTCAGCCCCAGCATTTT
TRBV29-1,TRBJ1-1,TRBD1,NA,CSVEHARTGAGITFF,TGCAGCGTTGAACACGCCCGGACAGGGGCCGGTATTACTTTCTTT
TRBV5-6,TRBJ1-1,NA,NA,CASSLVVSEAFF,TGTGCCAGCAGCTTGGTGGTCTCTGAAGCTTTCTTT
TRBV7-9,TRBJ2-5,NA,NA,CASSLGAAPQETQYF,TGTGCCAGCAGCTTAGGGGCGGCCCCACAAGAGACCCAGTACTTC
TRBV28,TRBJ2-6,NA,NA,CASSLAPRGLTVTGANVLTF,TGTGCCAGCAGTTTAGCTCCGCGGGGGCTAACCGTGACTGGGGCCAACGTCCTGACTTTC
TRBV28,TRBJ2-1,NA,once,CASSPETDPYNEQFF,TGTGCCAGCAGTCCAGAGACAGACCCGTACAATGAGCAGTTCTTC
TRBV30,TRBJ2-2,TRBD1,NA,CAWMIPGQGMVGELFF,TGTGCCTGGATGATACCGGGACAGGGGATGGTCGGGGAGCTGTTTTTT
TRBV28,TRBJ2-7,TRBD2,NA,CASSSTSGNRPYEQYF,TGTGCCAGCAGTTCCACTAGCGGGAACCGTCCTTACGAGCAGTACTTC
TRBV5-1,TRBJ2-7,NA,NA,CASRGEGNGEQYF,TGCGCCAGCAGGGGAGAGGGGAACGGAGAGCAGTACTTC
TRBV5-5,TRBJ2-7,TRBD2,NA,CASKALAGESYEQYF,TGTGCCAGCAAAGCCTTAGCGGGAGAGTCCTACGAGCAGTACTTC
TRBV10-3,TRBJ2-7,NA,NA,CATSTQGFEQYF,TGTGCCACCAGTACACAGGGCTTCGAGCAGTACTTC
TRBV28,TRBJ1-5,NA,NA,CASSFGRTRSNQPQHF,TGTGCCAGCAGTTTTGGACGGACCCGTAGCAATCAGCCCCAGCATTTT
TRBV6-5,TRBJ2-7,NA,NA,CASSYSRDGAYEQYF,TGTGCCAGCAGTTACTCACGGGACGGTGCCTACGAGCAGTACTTC
TRBV14,TRBJ2-1,TRBD2,few,CASSQDWLRTSGRLNEQFF,TGTGCCAGCAGCCAAGATTGGCTCCGGACTAGCGGGAGACTCAATGAGCAGTTCTTC
TRBV7-6,TRBJ1-5,TRBD1,NA,CASSLRGQGLNQPQHF,TGTGCCAGCAGCTTACGGGGACAGGGACTCAATCAGCCCCAGCATTTT
TRBV28,TRBJ2-1,NA,NA,CASSFGPLYNEQFF,TGTGCCAGCAGTTTTGGTCCCTTATACAATGAGCAGTTCTTC
TRBV28,TRBJ2-3,TRBD2,once,CASSLAGGPTDTQYF,TGTGCCAGCAGTTTAGCGGGAGGGCCCACAGATACGCAGTATTTT
TRBV19,TRBJ2-5,NA,NA,CASSIGWQETQYF,TGTGCCAGTAGTATAGGGTGGCAAGAGACCCAGTACTTC
TRBV6-5,TRBJ2-7,TRBD2,NA,CASSYVFSGRTYEQYF,TGTGCCAGCAGTTACGTCTTCAGCGGGAGGACCTACGAGCAGTACTTC
TRBV28,TRBJ2-3,NA,NA,CASRGRQGAHGSGSRGTDTQYF,TGTGCCAGCAGAGGGAGACAGGGGGCGCATGGTAGCGGGAGCAGGGGGACAGATACGCAGTATTTT
TRBV15,TRBJ1-1,NA,NA,CATTQRGRGWTEAFF,TGTGCCACCACCCAGAGAGGCAGGGGATGGACTGAAGCTTTCTTT
TRBV28,TRBJ2-7,TRBD1,NA,CASSTRRQGARGEQYF,TGTGCCAGCAGTACCAGACGACAGGGGGCGAGAGGCGAGCAGTACTTC
TRBV7-2,TRBJ1-5,NA,few,CASSLDSHRGNQPQHF,TGTGCCAGCAGCTTAGACAGCCACAGGGGCAATCAGCCCCAGCATTTT
TRBV18,TRBJ2-7,NA,NA,CASSPSPSYEQYF,TGTGCCAGCTCACCAAGCCCCTCCTACGAGCAGTACTTC
TRBV4-1,TRBJ2-7,NA,NA,CASSDSVGTSQYF,TGCGCCAGCAGCGACTCGGTGGGGACGTCGCAGTACTTC
TRBV5-1,TRBJ2-1,NA,NA,CASSPVGGYNEQFF,TGCGCCAGCAGCCCGGTGGGTGGATACAATGAGCAGTTCTTC
TRBV27,TRBJ2-3,NA,NA,CASSFLRDLRASTDTQYF,TGTGCCAGCAGTTTCCTCCGGGACCTAAGAGCAAGCACAGATACGCAGTATTTT
TRBV28,TRBJ2-5,NA,once,CASSQGWAQYF,TGTGCCAGCAGCCAGGGGTGGGCCCAGTACTTC
TRBV7-3,TRBJ2-3,NA,NA,CASSLWGGASTDTQYF,TGTGCCAGCAGCTTATGGGGCGGGGCTAGCACAGATACGCAGTATTTT
TRBV27,TRBJ2-1,NA,once,CASSFGRIGYEQFF,TGTGCCAGCAGTTTTGGGAGAATAGGCTATGAGCAGTTCTTC